The clone carrying this T cell receptor (beta chain) was seen a few times. Antigen: not known. This record comes from a study of metastatic and nonmetastatic thyroid tumors. Findings and limits, study-wide: In blood and tumor, TCR beta diversity was reportedly significantly higher in malignant thyroid tumors than in benign nodules.

Each patient came to thyroid surgery without any prior treatment (of any kind). Per the original methods: Construction of a distant-metastasis classifier for papillary thyroid cancer relied on CDR3 differences across clinicopathological groups. TCRdb reanalyzed the PCR reads via MiXCR. TCRdb, not the authors, supplied the V and J calls. The repertoire holds some 13,000 clones, with 30% to 35% as singletons. This receptor was identified in a female donor with papillary thyroid cancer or a benign thyroid nodule (not recorded which). Some clones in this sample may be carry-over from other donors' samples. Specimen: tumor tissue.

The CDR3 DNA reads TGTGCCAGCAGTGAAGGGGGATCTGGGGCCAACGTCCTGACTTTC. This sequence encodes CASSEGGSGANVLTF. This chain links TRBV6-1 with TRBJ2-6; D call uncertain. This CDR3 comprises 15 residues. Per germline, CDR1 MNHNS and CDR2 SASEGT. Between the trimmed V and J ends, which lost 1 base and 1 base, there was a span of 5 bases.